This TCR beta chain was sequenced for a study of CD8+CD57+ T cells in acquired aplastic anemia (dated by TCRdb to the late 2010s). Notes on the research overall: Extracted DNA from sorted CD4+ and CD8+ cells averaged about 3 ug, ranging from about 0.18 to 27.4 ug.

Trimmed from V: 2 bases; trimmed from J: 0 bases; junction bases lacking a gene match: 2. From its cysteine to its phenylalanine, the CDR3 spans 15 amino acids. The sequence is cut down to CDR3 DNA, 45 bases in frame from base 1. Based on the germline V gene, the CDR1 and CDR2 sequences are SGHVS and FQNEAQ. The study at large found these results: Patients and healthy controls showed no significant difference in CD8+ Simpson's diversity (P=0.060). Although 25 to 30 CD8+ CDR3 sequences were shared by patients and controls, these sequences appeared highly expressed in patients and within the immunodominant clones of patients.

Note on this clonotype: The target of this receptor is not known. Per-nucleotide qualities are absent, and no much larger clonotype sits a single base away.

The study deep-sequenced TCR repertoires of sorted CD4+ and CD8+ blood T cells from severe aplastic anemia patients and healthy subjects. Ficoll-Paque density gradient centrifugation was used to isolate peripheral blood mononuclear cells. CD4+ and CD8+ T cells were sorted by FACS or magnetic beads before DNA extraction. Genomic DNA served as template for TCR beta VDJ combination and CDR3 sequence profiling. TCR repertoire sequencing was run on an Illumina HiSeq 2000. Turning to the authors' computational methods: TRBV/TRBJ rearrangement plots, CDR3 size and DJ length profiles, and Simpson's diversity index were used to evaluate the repertoires. Whichever DNA sequence was most abundant in the deep sequencing data was defined as the immunodominant clone. CDR3 amino acid sequences were screened for sharing across subjects and compared with published repertoires and the VDJdb database. Clones were called with MiXCR by TCRdb after fastp trimmed the public reads at Q25, and only in-frame beta chains were retained. Each CDR3 protein gets just one entry, which takes the most common genes and DNA from the rows behind it. V and J calls and clone size were set by TCRdb, not the authors. The sample includes roughly 180,000 distinct CDR3 sequences, with 64% observed a single time. 40% to 55% of the sample lies in the top ten.

The sequenced material came from sorted CD4+, CD8+, or CD8+CD57+ T cells (not recorded which) from PBMCs. This clonotype was sampled from a human donor with severe aplastic anemia or a healthy control (not recorded which). Recombination linked TRBV7-8 to TRBJ2-7; TRBD1 fits 9 bases in the junction. The CDR3 corresponds to CASSLTDRGSYEQYF. Read as DNA, the sequence is TGTGCCAGCAGCTTAACGGACAGGGGCTCCTACGAGCAGTACTTC.